Below are 15 T cell receptor beta chains sequenced from a single sample in a study of T-cell reconstitution after alpha-beta-depleted transplantation in children. As it was prepared, the TCRbeta library received unique molecular identifiers. Using its own MiXCR run on the PCR reads, TCRdb lists one record per CDR3 protein. The sample records around 440,000 distinct CDR3 sequences, 10% being singletons. Sample: PBMCs, taken before TCRalphabeta/CD19-depleted stem cell transplant. The receptors originated from a child under 10 years old with inherited bone marrow failure, due to receive a stem cell transplant.

The chain couples TRBV5-4 to TRBJ1-2; D call uncertain. The CDR3 runs 14 residues. CDR1 and CDR2 from the germline V gene are SGHNT and YYREEE (reference sequence). V was clipped by 0 bases and J by 4 bases, with 10 bases between them. CDR3 coding DNA: TGTGCCAGCAGCTTGGGCCACCGATTCTATGGCTACACCTTC. Protein: CASSLGHRFYGYTF.

This clonotype came up many times. This chain joins TRBV11-2 and TRBJ2-5, with D possibly being TRBD2 (6 bases). The CDR3 sequence is 14 residues long. The V end was cut by 0 bases, the J end by 6 bases, with 11 bases between. Per germline, CDR1 SGHAT and CDR2 FQNNGV. Here the CDR3 reads CASSLDGGSQTQYF. CDR3 nucleotides: TGTGCCAGCAGCTTAGATGGGGGGTCGCAGACCCAGTACTTC. The whole variable domain, filled in from reference TRBV11-2 and TRBJ2-5, reads EAGVAQSPRYKIIEKRQSVAFWCNPISGHATLYWYQQILGQGPKLLIQFQNNGVVDDSQLPKDRFSAERLKGVDSTLKIQPAKLEDSAVYLCASSLDGGSQTQYFGPGTRLLVL.

This clonotype was detected only a few times. The V call is TRBV6-1, the J call TRBJ1-1; TRBD1 matches 7 bases. CDR3 size: 17 residues. Per the germline V gene, CDR1 is MNHNS and CDR2 is SASEGT. After removal of 6 bases from V and 0 bases from J, the junction contained 13 bases not matched to a gene. The CDR3 reads CASSELSGQIMNTEAFF. CDR3 coding DNA: TGTGCCAGCAGCGAACTTTCGGGACAGATTATGAACACTGAAGCTTTCTTT.

This clonotype was detected many times. The chain is built from TRBV29-1 and TRBJ2-1; the D is unclear. Germline V gene lookup returns CDR1 SQVTM and CDR2 ANQGSEA. Trimming stripped 7 bases from V and 6 bases from J, with 10 bases between. This CDR3 is built from 11 residues. CDR3 nucleotide sequence: TGCAGCGGTGGACGTTCCAATGAGCAGTTCTTC. Translated, it gives CSGGRSNEQFF.

There are many counts of this clonotype. The gene calls are TRBV7-9 and TRBJ1-1; 7 bases map to TRBD1. Germline CDR1 and CDR2: SEHNR and FQNEAQ (reference sequence). V lost 5 bases, J lost 4 bases, and 13 bases stayed unmatched. The CDR3 is 16 amino acids. The CDR3 loop reads CASSPDPDRASTEAFF. The CDR3 nucleotides are TGTGCCAGCAGCCCCGATCCCGACAGGGCCAGCACTGAAGCTTTCTTT.

This clonotype occurred many times. The J gene is TRBJ1-1, the V gene TRBV12-3 or TRBV12-4; D uncertain. The CDR3 loop spans 14 amino acids. The V end was cut by 6 bases, the J end by 0 bases, with 11 bases between. The CDR3 sequence: CASRHGDMNTEAFF. CDR3 nucleotides: TGTGCCAGCAGGCACGGAGACATGAACACTGAAGCTTTCTTT.

This clonotype has ten or more counts. The V and J genes are TRBV6-2 or TRBV6-3 and TRBJ2-1; 13 nucleotides match TRBD2. Trimming cost V 7 bases and J 6 bases; bases outside gene matches: 6. The CDR3 length is 15 residues. Germline lookup yields CDR1 MNHEY and CDR2 SVGEGT. The CDR3 here is CASTLGTSGINEQFF. The CDR3 DNA sequence: TGTGCCAGCACCCTCGGGACTAGCGGGATCAATGAGCAGTTCTTC.

This clonotype was found many times. This rearrangement joins TRBV20-1 to TRBJ2-1; D is perhaps TRBD2 (6 bases). The CDR3 extends over 16 amino acids. Germline V gives CDR1 DFQATT, CDR2 SNEGSKA (reference sequence). The CDR3 region has the DNA TGCAGCTTCCGATCGCCGATAGCGGAAAAGTACAATGAGCAGTTCTTC. Its protein is CSFRSPIAEKYNEQFF.

This clonotype was observed many times. The DNA for the CDR3 is TGTGCCTCCGCCTTAAGTAGGGGGGCCCCCTACGAGCAGTACTTC. Translating gives CASALSRGAPYEQYF. This sequence joins TRBV24-1 and TRBJ2-7; D possibly matches TRBD1 or TRBD2 (6 bases each). Germline values: CDR1 KGHDR, CDR2 SFDVKD. CDR3 length: 15 residues. V lost 12 bases, J lost 2 bases, and 22 bases lay in between.

At least ten counts were recorded for this clonotype. The chain couples TRBV28 to TRBJ2-3; D gene uncertain. V dropped 4 bases and J dropped 0 bases, with 11 bases sitting between them. This CDR3 comprises 15 residues. CDR1 MDHEN and CDR2 SYDVKM come from the germline V gene. The CDR3: CASSSSALSTDTQYF. Here the CDR3 DNA reads TGTGCCAGCAGTTCGAGCGCTTTGAGCACAGATACGCAGTATTTT.

There are a few counts of this clonotype. V and J are TRBV27 and TRBJ2-7, with TRBD1 as a possible D gene (6 bases). Germline V gene lookup returns CDR1 MNHEY and CDR2 SMNVEV (reference sequence). V lost 6 bases and J lost 4, with 19 bases in between. The CDR3 length is 15 residues. The CDR3 reads CASRHRGTSFYEQYF. In nucleotides, the CDR3 is TGTGCCAGCAGACATAGGGGGACATCGTTTTACGAGCAGTACTTC.

The genes are TRBV12-2 and TRBJ2-7; TRBD1 is the table's D call and was not checked against the DNA. TRBV12-2 is flagged as a pseudogene. The CDR3 sequence is 16 residues long. The CDR3 nucleotides are TGTGCAAGTCGCTTAGCGAACCGACAGTACTCCTACGAGCAGTACTTC. This translates into CASRLANRQYSYEQYF.

This clonotype was detected ten times or more. The V call is TRBV20-1, the J call TRBJ2-5, with TRBD2 identical over 10 bases. This CDR3 contains 12 residues. CDR1 is DFQATT and CDR2 is SNEGSKA in the germline V gene (reference sequence). The chain's CDR3 is CLAGESYQTQYF. The CDR3 DNA reads as TGCCTAGCGGGAGAGTCCTACCAGACCCAGTACTTC.

This clonotype showed up many times. This chain connects TRBV27 to TRBJ2-7; D may be TRBD1 or TRBD2 (5 bases each). The V gene's germline CDR1 is MNHEY and CDR2 SMNVEV (reference sequence). V was pared by 5 bases and J by 3 bases, with 14 bases between. CDR3 length: 14 amino acids. The CDR3 loop reads CASSTGTGGYEQYF. The CDR3 nucleotides are TGTGCCAGCAGTACCGGGACGGGTGGCTACGAGCAGTACTTC.

With respect to this clonotype: A much larger clonotype is one base distant, so this may be a read error. J is TRBJ2-1 and V is TRBV28; D unresolved. V dropped 6 bases and J dropped 2 bases, with 14 bases sitting between them. The CDR3 length is 15 residues. Per germline, CDR1 MDHEN and CDR2 SYDVKM. DNA of the CDR3: TGTGCCAGCAGACCCGGCTGGAACGCCTACAATGAGCAGTTCTTC. The encoded protein is CASRPGWNAYNEQFF. The full variable domain, rest sourced from reference TRBV28 and TRBJ2-1, is DVKVTQSSRYLVKRTGEKVFLECVQDMDHENMFWYRQDPGLGLRLIYFSYDVKMKEKGDIPEGYSVSREKKERFSLILESASTNQTSMYLCASRPGWNAYNEQFFGPGTRLTVL.